This T cell receptor (beta chain) originates from a study of blood T cell repertoires in COVID-19. On the study more broadly: T cells, B-cell-depleted T cells, or PBMCs supplied cDNA or gDNA.

The data were produced by immunoSEQ multiplex PCR, yet TCRdb's version contains in-frame clones alone and is incomplete. Of roughly 230,000 clones in the sample, 70% to 90% are singletons; the top ten hold 0.7%. The V gene end was trimmed by 0 bases and the J gene end by 4 bases; junction bases not matched to a gene: 4. Germline lookup yields CDR1 SGDLS and CDR2 YYNGEE. This CDR3 is 15 amino acids long. This receptor was identified in a human donor in a cohort sampled during active COVID-19. The specimen was peripheral blood. The chain is built from TRBV9 and TRBJ1-3; 7 bases fit TRBD1. The CDR3 reads CASSVEQGQGNTIYF. Here the CDR3 DNA reads TGTGCCAGCAGCGTAGAACAGGGGCAAGGAAACACCATATATTTT.